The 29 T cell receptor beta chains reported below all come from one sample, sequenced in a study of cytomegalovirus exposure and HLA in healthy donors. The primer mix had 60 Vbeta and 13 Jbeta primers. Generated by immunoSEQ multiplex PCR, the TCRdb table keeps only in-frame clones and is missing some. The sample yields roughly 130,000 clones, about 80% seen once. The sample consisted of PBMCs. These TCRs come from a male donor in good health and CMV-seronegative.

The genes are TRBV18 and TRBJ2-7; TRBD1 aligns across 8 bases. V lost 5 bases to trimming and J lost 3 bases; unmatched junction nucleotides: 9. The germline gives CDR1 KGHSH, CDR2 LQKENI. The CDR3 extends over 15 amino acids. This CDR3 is CASSVGQGPDYEQYF. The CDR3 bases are TGTGCCAGCTCAGTTGGACAGGGACCTGACTACGAGCAGTACTTC.

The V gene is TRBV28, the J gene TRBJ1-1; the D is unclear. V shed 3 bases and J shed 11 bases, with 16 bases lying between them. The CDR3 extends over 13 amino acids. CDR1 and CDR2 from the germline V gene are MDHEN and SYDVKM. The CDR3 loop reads CASSFPSVGGAFF. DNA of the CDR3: TGTGCCAGCAGTTTCCCAAGTGTTGGAGGCGCTTTCTTT. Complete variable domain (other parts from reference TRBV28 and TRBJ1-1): DVKVTQSSRYLVKRTGEKVFLECVQDMDHENMFWYRQDPGLGLRLIYFSYDVKMKEKGDIPEGYSVSREKKERFSLILESASTNQTSMYLCASSFPSVGGAFFGQGTRLTVV.

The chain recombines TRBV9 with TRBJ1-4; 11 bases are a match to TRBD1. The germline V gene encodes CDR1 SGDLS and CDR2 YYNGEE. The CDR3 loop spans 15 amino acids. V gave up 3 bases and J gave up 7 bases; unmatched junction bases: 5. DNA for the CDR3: TGTGCCAGCAGCGCTTCCGGGACAGGGGGTGAAAAACTGTTTTTT. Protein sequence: CASSASGTGGEKLFF.

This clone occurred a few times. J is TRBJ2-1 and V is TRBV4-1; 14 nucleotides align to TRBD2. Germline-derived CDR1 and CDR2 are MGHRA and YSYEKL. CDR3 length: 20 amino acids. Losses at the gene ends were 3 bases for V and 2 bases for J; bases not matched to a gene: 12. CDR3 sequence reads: CASSQIPGLAGASTYNEQFF. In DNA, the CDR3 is TGCGCCAGCAGCCAGATCCCGGGACTAGCGGGAGCCTCCACCTACAATGAGCAGTTCTTC.

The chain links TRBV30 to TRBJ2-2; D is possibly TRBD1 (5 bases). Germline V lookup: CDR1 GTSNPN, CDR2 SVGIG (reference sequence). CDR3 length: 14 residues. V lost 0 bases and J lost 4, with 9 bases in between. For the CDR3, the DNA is TGTGCCTGGAGTGTAACCAGGGTCACCGGGGAGCTGTTTTTT. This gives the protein CAWSVTRVTGELFF. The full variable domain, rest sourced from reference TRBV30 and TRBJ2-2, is SQTIHQWPATLVQPVGSPLSLECTVEGTSNPNLYWYRQAAGRGLQLLFYSVGIGQISSEVPQNLSASRPQDRQFILSSKKLLLSDSGFYLCAWSVTRVTGELFFGEGSRLTVL.

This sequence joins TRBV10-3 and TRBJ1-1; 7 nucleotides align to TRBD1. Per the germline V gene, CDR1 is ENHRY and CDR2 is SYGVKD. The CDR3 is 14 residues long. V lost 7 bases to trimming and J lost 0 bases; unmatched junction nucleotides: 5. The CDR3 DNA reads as TGTGCCATCATGGCGGGACAGATGAACACTGAAGCTTTCTTT. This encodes CAIMAGQMNTEAFF.

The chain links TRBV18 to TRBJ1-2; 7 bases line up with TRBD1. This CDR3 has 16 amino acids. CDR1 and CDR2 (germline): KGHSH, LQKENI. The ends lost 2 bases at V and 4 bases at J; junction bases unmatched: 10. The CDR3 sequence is CASSPSTGTAGYGYTF. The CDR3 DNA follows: TGTGCCAGCTCACCATCTACAGGGACAGCTGGCTATGGCTACACCTTC.

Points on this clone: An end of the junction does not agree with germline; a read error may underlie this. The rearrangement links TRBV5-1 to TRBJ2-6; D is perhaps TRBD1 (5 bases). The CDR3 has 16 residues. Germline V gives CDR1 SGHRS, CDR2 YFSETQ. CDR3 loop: CASSPTGYSGANGLTF. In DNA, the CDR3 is TGCGCCAGCAGCCCAACAGGCTACTCTGGGGCCAACGGCCTGACTTTC.

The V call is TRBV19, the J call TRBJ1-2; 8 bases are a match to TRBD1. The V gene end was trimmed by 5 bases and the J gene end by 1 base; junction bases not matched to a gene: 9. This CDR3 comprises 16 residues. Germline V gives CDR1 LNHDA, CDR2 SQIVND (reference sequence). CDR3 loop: CASSPGTGWGNYGYTF. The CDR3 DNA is TGTGCCAGTAGTCCAGGGACAGGTTGGGGTAACTATGGCTACACCTTC.

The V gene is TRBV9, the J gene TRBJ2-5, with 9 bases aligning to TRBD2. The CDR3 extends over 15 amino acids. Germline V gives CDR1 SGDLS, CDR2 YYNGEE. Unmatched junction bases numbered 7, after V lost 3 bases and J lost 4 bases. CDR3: CASSGGSGGPETQYF. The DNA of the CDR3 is TGTGCCAGCAGCGGGGGTAGCGGGGGCCCAGAGACCCAGTACTTC.

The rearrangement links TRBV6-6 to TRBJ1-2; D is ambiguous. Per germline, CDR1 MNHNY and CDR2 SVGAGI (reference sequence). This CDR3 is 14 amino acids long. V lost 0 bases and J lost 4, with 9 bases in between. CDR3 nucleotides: TGTGCCAGCAGTTACTCGGGCAGTAGCTATGGCTACACCTTC. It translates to CASSYSGSSYGYTF.

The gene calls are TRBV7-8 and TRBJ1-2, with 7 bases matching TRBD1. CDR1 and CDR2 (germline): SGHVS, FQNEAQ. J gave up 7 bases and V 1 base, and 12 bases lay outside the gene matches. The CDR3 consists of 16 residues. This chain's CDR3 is CASSLETGARVSGYTF. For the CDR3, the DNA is TGTGCCAGCAGCTTAGAAACAGGGGCGAGGGTCTCTGGCTACACCTTC. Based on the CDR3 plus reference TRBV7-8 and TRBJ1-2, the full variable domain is GAGVSQSPRYKVAKRGQDVALRCDPISGHVSLFWYQQALGQGPEFLTYFQNEAQLDKSGLPSDRFFAERPEGSVSTLKIQRTQQEDSAVYLCASSLETGARVSGYTFGSGTRLTVV.

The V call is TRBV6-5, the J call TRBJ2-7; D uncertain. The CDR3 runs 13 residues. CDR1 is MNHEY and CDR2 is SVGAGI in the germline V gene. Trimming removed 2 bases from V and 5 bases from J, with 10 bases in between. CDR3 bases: TGTGCCAGCAGTTACGGCCTTTCTGACGAGCAGTACTTC. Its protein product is CASSYGLSDEQYF.

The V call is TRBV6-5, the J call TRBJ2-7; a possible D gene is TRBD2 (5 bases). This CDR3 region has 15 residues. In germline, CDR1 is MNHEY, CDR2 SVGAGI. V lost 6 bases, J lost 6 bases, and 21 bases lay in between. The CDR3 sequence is CASRYDNRRLSEQYF. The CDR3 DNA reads TGTGCCAGCAGATACGACAATAGGAGGCTCTCCGAGCAGTACTTC.

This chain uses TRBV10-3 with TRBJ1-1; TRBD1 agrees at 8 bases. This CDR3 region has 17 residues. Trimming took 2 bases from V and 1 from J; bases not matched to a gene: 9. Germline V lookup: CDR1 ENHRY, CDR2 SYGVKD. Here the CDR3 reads CAISEIGRQGTNTEAFF. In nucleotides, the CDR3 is TGTGCCATCAGTGAGATCGGCCGACAGGGGACGAACACTGAAGCTTTCTTT.

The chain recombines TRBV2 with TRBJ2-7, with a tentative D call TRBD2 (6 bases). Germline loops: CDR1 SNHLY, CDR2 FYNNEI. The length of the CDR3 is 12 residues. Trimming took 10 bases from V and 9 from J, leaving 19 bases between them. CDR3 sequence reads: CATPLGGDGQYF. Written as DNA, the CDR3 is TGTGCCACCCCTTTGGGGGGAGACGGGCAGTACTTC.

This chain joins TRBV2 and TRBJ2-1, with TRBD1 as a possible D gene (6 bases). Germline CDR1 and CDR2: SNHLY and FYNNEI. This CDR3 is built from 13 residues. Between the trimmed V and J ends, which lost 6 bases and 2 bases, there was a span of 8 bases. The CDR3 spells CASRGQPYNEQFF. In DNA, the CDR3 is TGTGCCAGCAGAGGACAGCCCTACAATGAGCAGTTCTTC. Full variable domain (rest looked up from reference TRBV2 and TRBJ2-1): EPEVTQTPSHQVTQMGQEVILRCVPISNHLYFYWYRQILGQKVEFLVSFYNNEISEKSEIFDDQFSVERPDGSNFTLKIRSTKLEDSAMYFCASRGQPYNEQFFGPGTRLTVL.

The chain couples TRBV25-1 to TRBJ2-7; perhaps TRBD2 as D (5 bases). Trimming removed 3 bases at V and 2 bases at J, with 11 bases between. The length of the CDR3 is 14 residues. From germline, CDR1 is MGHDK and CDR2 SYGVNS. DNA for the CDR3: TGTGCCAGCAGTGACTACGGGGTTGCCTACGAGCAGTACTTC. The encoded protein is CASSDYGVAYEQYF.

The CDR3 spells CASSGQGAREPQHF. In nucleotides, the CDR3 is TGTGCCAGCAGTGGCCAGGGGGCGCGTGAGCCCCAGCATTTT. The chain carries TRBV25-1 and TRBJ1-5; TRBD1 aligns across 8 bases. The CDR3 is made up of 14 amino acids. Germline assignment: CDR1 MGHDK and CDR2 SYGVNS. V gave up 4 bases and J gave up 8 bases; unmatched junction bases: 7.

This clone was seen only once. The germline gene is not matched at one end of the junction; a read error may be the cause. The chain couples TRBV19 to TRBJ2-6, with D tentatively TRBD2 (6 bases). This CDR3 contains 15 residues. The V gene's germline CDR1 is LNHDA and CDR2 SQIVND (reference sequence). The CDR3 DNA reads TGTGCCAGTAGTCCGGGACTGCTGCGAACCAACGGCCTGACTTTC. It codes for CASSPGLLRTNGLTF.

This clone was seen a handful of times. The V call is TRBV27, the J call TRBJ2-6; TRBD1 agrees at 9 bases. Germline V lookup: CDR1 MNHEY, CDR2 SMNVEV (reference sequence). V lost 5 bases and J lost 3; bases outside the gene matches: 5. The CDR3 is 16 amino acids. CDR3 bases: TGTGCCAGCAGTCCACAGGGGGCGCGTGGGGCCAACGTCCTGACTTTC. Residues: CASSPQGARGANVLTF.

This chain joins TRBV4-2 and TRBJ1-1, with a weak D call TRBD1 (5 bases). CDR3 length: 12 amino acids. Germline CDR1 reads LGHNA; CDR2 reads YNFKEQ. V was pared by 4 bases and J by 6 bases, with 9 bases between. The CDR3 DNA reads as TGTGCCAGCAGCCCCGGGGGGGCTGAAGCTTTCTTT. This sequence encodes CASSPGGAEAFF.

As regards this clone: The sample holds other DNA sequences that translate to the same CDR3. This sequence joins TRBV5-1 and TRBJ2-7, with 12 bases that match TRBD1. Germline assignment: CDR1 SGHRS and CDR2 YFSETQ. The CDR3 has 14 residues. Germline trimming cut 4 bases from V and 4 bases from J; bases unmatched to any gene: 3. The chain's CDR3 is CASSPGQGAYEQYF. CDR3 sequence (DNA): TGCGCCAGCAGCCCGGGACAGGGGGCATACGAGCAGTACTTC.

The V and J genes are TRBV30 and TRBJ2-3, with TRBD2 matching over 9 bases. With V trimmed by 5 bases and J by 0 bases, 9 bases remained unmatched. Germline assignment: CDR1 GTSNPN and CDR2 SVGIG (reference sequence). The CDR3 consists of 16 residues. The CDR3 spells CAWGWGLAGSTDTQYF. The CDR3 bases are TGTGCCTGGGGTTGGGGCCTAGCGGGAAGCACAGATACGCAGTATTTT.

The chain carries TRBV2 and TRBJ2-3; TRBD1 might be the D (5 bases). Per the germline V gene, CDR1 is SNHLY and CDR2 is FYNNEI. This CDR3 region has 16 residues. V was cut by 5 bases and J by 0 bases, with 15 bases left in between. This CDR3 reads CASSWTRPSSTDTQYF. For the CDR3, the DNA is TGTGCCAGCAGTTGGACACGTCCCTCTAGCACAGATACGCAGTATTTT.

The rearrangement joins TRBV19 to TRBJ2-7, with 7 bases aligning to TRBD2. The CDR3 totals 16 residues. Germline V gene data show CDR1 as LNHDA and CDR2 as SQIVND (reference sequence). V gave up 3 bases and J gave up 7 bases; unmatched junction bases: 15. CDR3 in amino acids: CASSIAGWREKKEQYF. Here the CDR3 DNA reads TGTGCCAGTAGTATCGCAGGGTGGCGGGAGAAAAAAGAGCAGTACTTC.

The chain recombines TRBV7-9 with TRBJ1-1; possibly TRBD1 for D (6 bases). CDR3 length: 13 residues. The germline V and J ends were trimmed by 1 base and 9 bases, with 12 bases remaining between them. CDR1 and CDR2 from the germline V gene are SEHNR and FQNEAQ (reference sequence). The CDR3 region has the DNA TGTGCCAGCAGCTTAGAGTACAGGGACCAAGCTTTCTTT. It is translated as CASSLEYRDQAFF.

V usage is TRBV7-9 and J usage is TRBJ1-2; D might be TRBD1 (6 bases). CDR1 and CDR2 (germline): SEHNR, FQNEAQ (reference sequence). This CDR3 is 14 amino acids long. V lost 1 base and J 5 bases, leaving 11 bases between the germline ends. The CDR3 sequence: CASSLGYREYGYTF. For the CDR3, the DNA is TGTGCCAGCAGCTTAGGGTACAGGGAATATGGCTACACCTTC.

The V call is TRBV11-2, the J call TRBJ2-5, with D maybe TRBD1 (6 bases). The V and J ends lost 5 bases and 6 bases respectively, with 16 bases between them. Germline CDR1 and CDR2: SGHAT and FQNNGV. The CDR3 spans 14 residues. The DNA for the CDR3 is TGTGCCAGCAGCCAACGACAGTGGGGGCAGACCCAGTACTTC. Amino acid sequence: CASSQRQWGQTQYF.